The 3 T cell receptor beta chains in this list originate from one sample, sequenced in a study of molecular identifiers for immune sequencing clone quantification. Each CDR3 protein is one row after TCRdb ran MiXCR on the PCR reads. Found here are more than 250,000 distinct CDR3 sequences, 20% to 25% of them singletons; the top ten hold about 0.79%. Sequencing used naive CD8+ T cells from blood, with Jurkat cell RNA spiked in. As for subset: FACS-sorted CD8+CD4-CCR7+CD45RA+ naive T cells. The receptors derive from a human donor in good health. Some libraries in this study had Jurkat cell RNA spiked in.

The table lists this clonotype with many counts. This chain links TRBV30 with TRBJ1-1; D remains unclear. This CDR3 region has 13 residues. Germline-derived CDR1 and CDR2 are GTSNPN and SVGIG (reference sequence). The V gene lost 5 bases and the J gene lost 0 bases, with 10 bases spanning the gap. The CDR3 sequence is CAWGSTMNTEAFF. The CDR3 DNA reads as TGTGCCTGGGGTTCTACCATGAACACTGAAGCTTTCTTT.

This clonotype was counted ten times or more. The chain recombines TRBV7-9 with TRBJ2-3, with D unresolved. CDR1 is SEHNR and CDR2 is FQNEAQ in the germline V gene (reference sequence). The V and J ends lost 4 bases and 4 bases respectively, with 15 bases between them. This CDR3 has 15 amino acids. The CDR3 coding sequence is TGTGCCAGCAGCTCCAACCTACGAGAGTCAGATACGCAGTATTTT. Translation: CASSSNLRESDTQYF.

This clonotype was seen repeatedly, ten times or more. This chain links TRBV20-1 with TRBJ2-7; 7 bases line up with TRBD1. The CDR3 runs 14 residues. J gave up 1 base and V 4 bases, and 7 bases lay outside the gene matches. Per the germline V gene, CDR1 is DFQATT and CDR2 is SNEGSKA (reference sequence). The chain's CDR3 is CSATDRAGSYEQYF. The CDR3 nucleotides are TGCAGTGCTACTGACAGGGCAGGGTCCTACGAGCAGTACTTC.